What follows are 27 T cell receptor beta chains derived from one specimen sequenced in a study of blood T cell repertoires in COVID-19 (TCRdb year 2020). Library generation was performed with the immunoSEQ multiplex PCR assay. TCRdb holds this immuneACCESS table with in-frame rearrangements only. Some clones are missing; in checked studies, unresolved V genes explain under half, and the rest has no known cause. For this sample the table gives some 300,000 clones, of which about 90% were detected only once. More than 9% of the sample rests with the top ten. Sequencing was done on a sample of PBMCs or T cells enriched from blood (not recorded which). The receptors were gathered from a young woman who had recovered from COVID-19.

The J gene is TRBJ2-3, the V gene TRBV5-1, with D possibly matching TRBD2 (5 bases). The CDR3 is 16 residues long. The germline V and J ends were trimmed by 0 bases and 1 base, with 12 bases remaining between them. Germline V gives CDR1 SGHRS, CDR2 YFSETQ. The CDR3, as DNA: TGCGCCAGCAGCTTGGGCGGGTGGCAGGGCACAGATACGCAGTATTTT. Its protein product is CASSLGGWQGTDTQYF.

The V and J genes are TRBV4-1 and TRBJ1-1; TRBD1 is a possible D gene (5 bases). V was trimmed by 2 bases and J by 6 bases, leaving 16 bases between them. Germline lookup yields CDR1 MGHRA and CDR2 YSYEKL. The CDR3 runs to 15 residues. CDR3 region: CASSQLPRVRSEAFF. The CDR3 DNA follows: TGCGCCAGCAGCCAATTACCCAGGGTTAGGTCTGAAGCTTTCTTT.

The rearrangement joins TRBV19 to TRBJ2-1; TRBD2 aligns across 7 bases. CDR3 size: 14 residues. Germline V CDR1 and CDR2: LNHDA, SQIVND (reference sequence). The V segment lost 5 bases and the J segment 9 bases; nucleotides outside the gene matches: 10. The chain's CDR3 is CASSGLSGRGEQFF. The CDR3 region has the DNA TGTGCCAGTAGTGGGTTGAGTGGGAGGGGTGAGCAGTTCTTC.

The rearrangement links TRBV5-1 to TRBJ2-1, with D uncertain. Germline V gene data show CDR1 as SGHRS and CDR2 as YFSETQ. This CDR3 region has 13 residues. Trimming removed 8 bases at V and 4 bases at J, with 13 bases between. The CDR3 DNA follows: TGCGCCAGTGAGGATCCTAATTACAATGAGCAGTTCTTC. Amino acid sequence: CASEDPNYNEQFF.

The chain is built from TRBV21-1 and TRBJ1-5; TRBD1 is the table's D call and was not checked against the DNA. TRBV21-1 is described as a pseudogene. The CDR3 spans 14 residues. The CDR3 sequence is CATRNDILNQPQHF. CDR3 nucleotides: TGTGCCACCAGGAACGACATACTCAATCAGCCCCAGCATTTT.

The V call is TRBV5-8, the J call TRBJ1-6, with TRBD1 matching 8 bases. Germline values: CDR1 SGHTS, CDR2 YDEGEE. V lost 4 bases and J lost 5; bases outside the gene matches: 5. The CDR3 spans 15 residues. This CDR3 reads CASSPPGQDNSPLHF. DNA for the CDR3: TGTGCCAGCAGCCCCCCGGGACAGGATAATTCACCCCTCCACTTT.

The J gene is TRBJ2-7, the V gene TRBV28, with D perhaps TRBD2 (5 bases). Trimming cost V 2 bases and J 4 bases, with 9 bases left between them. In germline, CDR1 is MDHEN, CDR2 SYDVKM. The CDR3 has 13 residues. This CDR3 is CASSLGSGYEQYF. CDR3 DNA sequence: TGTGCCAGCAGTTTAGGGTCGGGATACGAGCAGTACTTC.

The chain joins TRBV3-1 (or the pseudogene TRBV3-2) to TRBJ1-2; D gene uncertain. Germline assignment: CDR1 LGHDT and CDR2 YNNKEL (reference sequence). The V gene lost 1 base and the J gene lost 6 bases, with 12 bases spanning the gap. The CDR3 has 14 residues. CDR3 DNA: TGTGCCAGCAGCCAAGCCAGAGCGGTGGATGGCTACACCTTC. Its translation is CASSQARAVDGYTF.

The chain uses TRBV27 and TRBJ2-1, with 9 bases identical to TRBD2. Germline CDR1 and CDR2: MNHEY and SMNVEV (reference sequence). The CDR3 loop spans 16 amino acids. With V trimmed by 0 bases and J by 7 bases, 7 bases remained unmatched. CDR3 in DNA: TGTGCCAGCAGTTTATCGGCCCTAGCGGGAAAGAATGAGCAGTTCTTC. This encodes CASSLSALAGKNEQFF.

CDR3 sequence: CAWTRQGFHNSPLHF. DNA of the CDR3: TGTGCCTGGACACGACAGGGGTTCCATAATTCACCCCTCCACTTT. The chain carries TRBV30 and TRBJ1-6, with TRBD1 identical over 8 bases. The CDR3 contains 15 residues. From germline, CDR1 is GTSNPN and CDR2 SVGIG (reference sequence). V lost 4 bases to trimming and J lost 5 bases; unmatched junction nucleotides: 7.

The V call is TRBV7-9, the J call TRBJ1-3, with a tentative D call TRBD1 (5 bases). Trimming removed 5 bases from V and 4 bases from J, with 21 bases in between. The CDR3 runs to 17 residues. CDR1 is SEHNR, CDR2 FQNEAQ, per germline (reference sequence). The CDR3 reads CASSPPLIGGRGNTIYF. CDR3 in DNA: TGTGCCAGCAGCCCACCACTTATCGGGGGTCGAGGAAACACCATATATTTT.

This clone came up once. The V gene is TRBV3-1 (or the pseudogene TRBV3-2), the J gene TRBJ1-6, with 9 bases identical to TRBD1. Looked up from germline, CDR1 is LGHDT and CDR2 is YNNKEL (reference sequence). V was pared by 4 bases and J by 7 bases, with 2 bases of the junction left unmatched. There are 14 residues in the CDR3. CDR3 loop: CASSPGTGNSPLHF. DNA of the CDR3: TGTGCCAGCAGCCCCGGGACAGGGAATTCACCCCTCCACTTT.

The chain has TRBV7-9 and TRBJ2-7, with TRBD1 matching 11 bases. The germline gives CDR1 SEHNR, CDR2 FQNEAQ (reference sequence). Germline trimming cut 2 bases from V and 3 bases from J; bases unmatched to any gene: 6. This CDR3 comprises 16 residues. As DNA, the CDR3 is TGTGCCAGCAGCTTACCCCGGACAGGGGGCGTCTACGAGCAGTACTTC. Its protein is CASSLPRTGGVYEQYF.

This chain links TRBV5-5 with TRBJ2-7; TRBD2 matches at 9 bases. The germline CDR1 and CDR2 sequences are SGHKS and YYEKEE (reference sequence). The CDR3 extends over 16 amino acids. V was clipped by 4 bases and J by 3 bases; unmatched bases: 11. The CDR3 DNA is TGTGCCAGCAGCCCGCGGGGGGGGAACGTTCACTACGAGCAGTACTTC. Its translation is CASSPRGGNVHYEQYF.

The chain is built from TRBV19 and TRBJ2-6; TRBD1 agrees at 9 bases. This CDR3 region has 17 residues. The ends lost 5 bases at V and 4 bases at J; junction bases unmatched: 9. CDR1 LNHDA and CDR2 SQIVND come from the germline V gene (reference sequence). CDR3 amino acids: CASSPWTGASGANVLTF. CDR3 coding DNA: TGTGCCAGTAGTCCGTGGACAGGGGCATCAGGGGCCAACGTCCTGACTTTC.

This clone was found once. The chain employs TRBV13 and TRBJ2-6; unclear D gene. This CDR3 spans 14 amino acids. The ends were cut back, 3 bases at V and 0 bases at J, with 3 bases in the middle. CDR1 is PRHDT and CDR2 is FYEKMQ in the germline V gene (reference sequence). The CDR3 region is CASSLRSGANVLTF. DNA of the CDR3: TGTGCCAGCAGCTTGCGCTCTGGGGCCAACGTCCTGACTTTC.

V gene TRBV4-2 combines with J gene TRBJ2-7, with TRBD2 matching over 9 bases. Unmatched junction bases numbered 8, after V lost 6 bases and J lost 2 bases. Germline CDR1 is LGHNA and CDR2 is YNFKEQ. The CDR3 extends over 15 amino acids. CDR3 sequence: CASSPTSGDTYEQYF. CDR3 in DNA: TGTGCCAGCAGTCCGACTAGCGGCGACACCTACGAGCAGTACTTC.

In DNA, the CDR3 is TGTGCCAGCACCCGTGGACAGGGCCACGAGCAGTACTTC. Translation gives CASTRGQGHEQYF. The chain links TRBV7-9 to TRBJ2-7, with 8 bases lining up with TRBD1. Trimming at V came to 7 bases and at J to 5 bases, leaving 7 bases not matched to a gene. The germline CDR1 and CDR2 sequences are SEHNR and FQNEAQ (reference sequence). There are 13 residues in the CDR3.

The chain uses TRBV5-1 and TRBJ2-5; D may be TRBD2 (6 bases). Germline lookup yields CDR1 SGHRS and CDR2 YFSETQ. V was shortened by 4 bases and J by 8 bases, with 21 bases between the two germline ends. This CDR3 spans 15 amino acids. Here the CDR3 DNA reads TGCGCCAGCAGCGGTGCAAGGGCGGGATGGGGAACCCAGTACTTC. It encodes CASSGARAGWGTQYF. Combining the CDR3 with reference TRBV5-1 and TRBJ2-5 gives the whole variable domain KAGVTQTPRYLIKTRGQQVTLSCSPISGHRSVSWYQQTPGQGLQFLFEYFSETQRNKGNFPGRFSGRQFSNSRSEMNVSTLELGDSALYLCASSGARAGWGTQYFGPGTRLLVL.

The CDR3 DNA reads as TGTGCCAGCAGCTTAGTACAGCAAAATTCACCCCTCCACTTT. It encodes CASSLVQQNSPLHF. The chain carries TRBV7-6 and TRBJ1-6; D call uncertain. CDR3 length: 14 amino acids. CDR1 is SGHVS, CDR2 FNYEAQ, per germline. With 1 base removed from V and 7 bases from J, the gap between germline ends came to 8 bases.

This clone was found a few times. This sequence joins TRBV2 and TRBJ2-1; possibly TRBD1 for D (5 bases). Trimming pared 8 bases from V and 8 bases from J, leaving 10 bases between. Looked up from germline, CDR1 is SNHLY and CDR2 is FYNNEI. The CDR3 covers 11 residues. CDR3 sequence reads: CASGATYEQFF. The CDR3 DNA reads as TGTGCCAGCGGGGCCACCTATGAGCAGTTCTTC.

CDR3 residues: CASSPDRSYGYTF. In nucleotides, the CDR3 is TGTGCCAGCAGTCCGGACAGATCCTATGGCTACACCTTC. The chain employs TRBV6-5 and TRBJ1-2; maybe TRBD1 (6 bases). V dropped 5 bases and J dropped 4 bases, with 11 bases sitting between them. CDR1 and CDR2 (germline): MNHEY, SVGAGI. The CDR3 contains 13 residues.

The chain employs TRBV5-6 and TRBJ2-5, with D perhaps matching TRBD2 (6 bases). Per germline, CDR1 SGHDT and CDR2 YYEEEE. The CDR3 spans 16 residues. V lost 5 bases, J lost 1 base, and 18 bases lay in between. The CDR3 sequence is CASRGMGRELQETQYF. The CDR3 coding sequence is TGTGCCAGCAGAGGGATGGGACGGGAGCTCCAAGAGACCCAGTACTTC.

V usage is TRBV5-4 and J usage is TRBJ2-6; no reliable D call. The CDR3 extends over 17 amino acids. The V end lost 4 bases, the J end lost 4 bases, and 18 bases lay between the germline ends. Germline V lookup: CDR1 SGHNT, CDR2 YYREEE (reference sequence). The CDR3 here is CASSTLTPRRGANVLTF. CDR3 bases: TGTGCCAGCAGCACCCTGACTCCGCGGCGGGGGGCCAACGTCCTGACTTTC.

The rearrangement uses TRBV7-8 and TRBJ1-3, with 9 bases matching TRBD1. The V gene's germline CDR1 is SGHVS and CDR2 FQNEAQ. J was trimmed by 3 bases and V by 7 bases; bases with no gene match: 16. The CDR3 is 18 amino acids. The CDR3 sequence is CASIPESWGQGFGNTIYF. In DNA form, the CDR3 reads TGTGCCAGCATCCCCGAGTCCTGGGGACAGGGTTTTGGAAACACCATATATTTT.

The genes are TRBV28 and TRBJ1-4; possible D gene TRBD1, 6 bases. Trimming took off 2 bases at V and 7 bases at J, with 11 bases between the two ends. In germline, CDR1 is MDHEN, CDR2 SYDVKM. The CDR3 is 14 residues long. CDR3 DNA sequence: TGTGCCAGCAGTTTACAGGGGATAGGTGAAAAACTGTTTTTT. This translates into CASSLQGIGEKLFF.

This chain links TRBV2 with TRBJ1-2, with 11 bases matching TRBD1. The CDR3 totals 14 residues. From germline, CDR1 is SNHLY and CDR2 FYNNEI. V shed 4 bases, J shed 8 bases, and the junction held 6 bases outside the gene matches. CDR3: CASSVKGQGGGYTF. The CDR3 DNA sequence: TGTGCCAGCAGTGTTAAGGGACAGGGGGGAGGCTACACCTTC.